This T cell receptor (beta chain) was identified during a study of human T cells and chemical hapten exposure. Overall study context: Application of 0.01% DPC to the upper back was done by patch test, with a reading at 6 days. The patients were mostly female; they had alopecia areata, totalis or universalis.

In TCRdb, the RACE reads were re-called with MiXCR into one record per CDR3 protein. The table lists about 49,000 distinct CDR3 sequences, around 9.3% of them singletons. In germline, CDR1 is LGHDT, CDR2 YNNKEL (reference sequence). V dropped 6 bases and J dropped 5 bases, with 13 bases sitting between them. This CDR3 is built from 13 residues. General observations from the study: With DPC sensitization, TCRs exceeding 1 in 1000 frequency showed no change.

This clonotype was detected only a few times. The antigen is not known. Time point denoted: patch test 1, 2 weeks after DPC sensitization. Treatment noted: therapeutic diphenylcyclopropenone sensitization with weekly scalp DPC. Ahead of each patch test application, blood was drawn. The chain joins TRBV3-1 to TRBJ2-5, with D hard to call. The receptor was isolated from a woman aged 50 to 60 with alopecia areata. Some clones in this sample may be carry-over from other donors' samples. The sequencing here drew on whole blood, taken in connection with sensitization to the hapten diphenylcyclopropenone (DPC). The CDR3 DNA reads TGTGCCAGCAGGGATATTGGTCGGGAGACCCAGTACTTC. Protein sequence: CASRDIGRETQYF.